Below, 7 T cell receptor beta chains from the same sample are listed, as sequenced in a study of blood T cell repertoires in COVID-19. TCRdb's table, derived via immunoSEQ multiplex PCR, lists solely in-frame clones and lacks some. There are about 85,000 clones in the sample; nearly 90% occur only once, and 4.3% lies in the top ten. Specimen: peripheral blood. These receptors were taken from a woman aged 80 or over with active or convalescent COVID-19.

V and J are TRBV27 and TRBJ1-4; no firm D call. Trimming removed 4 bases at V and 0 bases at J, with 9 bases between. CDR1 and CDR2 (germline): MNHEY, SMNVEV (reference sequence). This CDR3 spans 15 amino acids. The CDR3 DNA reads TGTGCCAGCAGTTCGAAGCCTGCAACTAATGAAAAACTGTTTTTT. This translates into CASSSKPATNEKLFF.

V usage is TRBV10-2 and J usage is TRBJ2-2; tentatively, D is TRBD1 (5 bases). The CDR3 spans 14 residues. The germline CDR1 and CDR2 sequences are WSHSY and SAAADI. V lost 7 bases to trimming and J lost 1 base, with 10 bases between them. CDR3 in DNA: TGCGCCAGCAAGAGACAGCAGAACACCGGGGAGCTGTTTTTT. Translating it yields CASKRQQNTGELFF.

J is TRBJ2-1 and V is TRBV5-4, with D unresolved. This CDR3 contains 14 residues. V was cut by 1 base and J by 6 bases, with 11 bases left in between. The germline V gene has CDR1 SGHNT and CDR2 YYREEE (reference sequence). CDR3 residues: CASSLPITPNEQFF. DNA for the CDR3: TGTGCCAGCAGCTTGCCCATTACTCCCAATGAGCAGTTCTTC. Looking up the rest from reference TRBV5-4 and TRBJ2-1 gives the full variable domain: ETGVTQSPTHLIKTRGQQVTLRCSSQSGHNTVSWYQQALGQGPQFIFQYYREEENGRGNFPPRFSGLQFPNYSSELNVNALELDDSALYLCASSLPITPNEQFFGPGTRLTVL.

This clone was found a few times. The rearrangement uses TRBV9 and TRBJ1-3; D gene unclear. Germline lookup yields CDR1 SGDLS and CDR2 YYNGEE. V lost 0 bases, J lost 0 bases, and 4 bases lay in between. This CDR3 comprises 14 residues. Here the CDR3 DNA reads TGTGCCAGCAGCGTAGAGAGCTCTGGAAACACCATATATTTT. It codes for CASSVESSGNTIYF.

J is TRBJ2-1 and V is TRBV27; 12 positions match TRBD1. Unmatched junction bases numbered 7, after V lost 5 bases and J lost 8 bases. This CDR3 has 15 residues. The germline gives CDR1 MNHEY, CDR2 SMNVEV (reference sequence). CDR3: CASSPGTGGFDEQFF. In DNA form, the CDR3 reads TGTGCCAGCAGTCCAGGGACAGGGGGCTTCGATGAGCAGTTCTTC.

The chain links TRBV6-5 to TRBJ1-2; D gene uncertain. V lost 7 bases and J 2 bases, leaving 17 bases between the germline ends. Germline CDR1 MNHEY, CDR2 SVGAGI. The CDR3 length is 15 residues. The CDR3 nucleotides read TGTGCCAGCATTGTCAACGTCTGGGCGAACTATGGCTACACCTTC. Amino acids: CASIVNVWANYGYTF.

J is TRBJ2-1 and V is TRBV27; D is unresolved. Trimming took off 6 bases at V and 4 bases at J, with 10 bases between the two ends. The CDR3 runs 13 residues. Germline lookup yields CDR1 MNHEY and CDR2 SMNVEV (reference sequence). The CDR3 DNA reads as TGTGCCAGCAGATTCTCCGTTTACAATGAGCAGTTCTTC. Translated: CASRFSVYNEQFF.